This entry is about one T cell receptor beta chain. The data originate from a study of blood T cell repertoires in COVID-19. Libraries were prepared by immunoSEQ multiplex PCR; TCRdb keeps only in-frame clonotypes and omits some of them. The table shows 150,000 to 170,000 clones, with 75% to 80% occurring only once. Germline assignment: CDR1 MDHEN and CDR2 SYDVKM. The CDR3 runs 12 residues. Trimming pared 5 bases from V and 10 bases from J, leaving 12 bases between. The chain links TRBV28 to TRBJ2-1, with D hard to call. This sequence was found in an older man with acute or convalescent COVID-19. The sequenced material came from peripheral blood. The CDR3 nucleotides are TGTGCCAGCAGTCTACTCGGAGTGGAGCAGTTCTTC. Protein: CASSLLGVEQFF.